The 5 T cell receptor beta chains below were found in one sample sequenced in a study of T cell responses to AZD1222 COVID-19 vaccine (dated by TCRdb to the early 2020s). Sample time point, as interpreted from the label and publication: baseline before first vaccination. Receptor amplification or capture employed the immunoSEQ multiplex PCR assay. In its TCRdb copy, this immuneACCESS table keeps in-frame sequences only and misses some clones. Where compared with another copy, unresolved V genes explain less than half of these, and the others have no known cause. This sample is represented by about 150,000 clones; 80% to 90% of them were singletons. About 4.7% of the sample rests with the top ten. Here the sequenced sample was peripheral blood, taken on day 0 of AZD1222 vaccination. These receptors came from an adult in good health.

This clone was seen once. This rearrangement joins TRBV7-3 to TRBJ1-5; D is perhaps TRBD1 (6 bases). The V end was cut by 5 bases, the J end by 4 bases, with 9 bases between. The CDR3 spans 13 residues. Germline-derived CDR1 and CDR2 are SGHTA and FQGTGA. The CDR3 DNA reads TGTGCCAGCAGCCTACAGGGAAATCAGCCCCAGCATTTT. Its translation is CASSLQGNQPQHF. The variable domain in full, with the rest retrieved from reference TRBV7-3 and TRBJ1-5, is GAGVSQTPSNKVTEKGKYVELRCDPISGHTALYWYRQSLGQGPEFLIYFQGTGAADDSGLPNDRFFAVRPEGSVSTLKIQRTERGDSAVYLCASSLQGNQPQHFGDGTRLSIL.

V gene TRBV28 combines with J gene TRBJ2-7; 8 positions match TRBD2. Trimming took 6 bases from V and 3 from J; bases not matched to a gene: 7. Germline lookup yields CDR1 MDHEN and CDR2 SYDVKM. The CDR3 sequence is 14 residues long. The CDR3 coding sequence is TGTGCCAGCAGCGAGCGGGAGATAAGCTACGAGCAGTACTTC. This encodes CASSEREISYEQYF.

The CDR3 region is CASRGRSTNTEAFF. The CDR3 nucleotides are TGTGCCAGCAGGGGAAGGAGCACCAACACTGAAGCTTTCTTT. The chain carries TRBV6-5 and TRBJ1-1; D unresolved. The germline gives CDR1 MNHEY, CDR2 SVGAGI. This CDR3 region has 14 residues. The V end lost 6 bases, the J end lost 2 bases, and 13 bases lay between the germline ends.

The CDR3 DNA reads TGTGCCAGCAGCCTCCTGACAGCTAACTATGGCTACACCTTC. This codes for CASSLLTANYGYTF. The chain couples TRBV7-9 to TRBJ1-2; the D gene is possibly TRBD1 (5 bases). V dropped 5 bases and J dropped 0 bases, with 10 bases sitting between them. Germline V gene sequence: CDR1 SEHNR, CDR2 FQNEAQ (reference sequence). The CDR3 is made up of 14 amino acids. The variable domain in full, with the rest retrieved from reference TRBV7-9 and TRBJ1-2, is DTGVSQNPRHKITKRGQNVTFRCDPISEHNRLYWYRQTLGQGPEFLTYFQNEAQLEKSRLLSDRFSAERPKGSFSTLEIQRTEQGDSAMYLCASSLLTANYGYTFGSGTRLTVV.

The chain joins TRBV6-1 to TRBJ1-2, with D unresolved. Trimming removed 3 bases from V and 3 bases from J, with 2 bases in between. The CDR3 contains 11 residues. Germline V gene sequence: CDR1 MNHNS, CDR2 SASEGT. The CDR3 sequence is CASSDHYGYTF. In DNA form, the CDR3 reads TGTGCCAGCAGTGACCACTATGGCTACACCTTC.